This TCR beta chain comes out of a study of shared clonotypes between healthy human individuals. The wider study: Researchers drew samples from a couple of women and a few men aged 18 to 49. Each donor's CD8 memory used one plate, CD8 naive two, each CD4 subset three.

With 5 bases clipped from V and 7 bases from J, the junction kept 2 bases outside the gene matches. There are 12 residues in the CDR3. Germline CDR1 reads SEHNR; CDR2 reads FQNEAQ (reference sequence). TCRdb's table, derived via immunoSEQ multiplex PCR, lists solely in-frame clones and lacks some. In the table there are millions of clones, just over 90% of which are singletons. The source of this sequence is a man in his late teens or twenties in good health. The rearrangement joins TRBV7-9 to TRBJ2-1; the match to TRBD2 covers 7 bases. The sample comprised naive CD4+ T cells sorted from blood. Subset specified: CD45RA+ positively selected. CDR3 sequence: CASSVSGNEQFF. CDR3 nucleotide sequence: TGTGCCAGCAGCGTTAGCGGGAATGAGCAGTTCTTC.